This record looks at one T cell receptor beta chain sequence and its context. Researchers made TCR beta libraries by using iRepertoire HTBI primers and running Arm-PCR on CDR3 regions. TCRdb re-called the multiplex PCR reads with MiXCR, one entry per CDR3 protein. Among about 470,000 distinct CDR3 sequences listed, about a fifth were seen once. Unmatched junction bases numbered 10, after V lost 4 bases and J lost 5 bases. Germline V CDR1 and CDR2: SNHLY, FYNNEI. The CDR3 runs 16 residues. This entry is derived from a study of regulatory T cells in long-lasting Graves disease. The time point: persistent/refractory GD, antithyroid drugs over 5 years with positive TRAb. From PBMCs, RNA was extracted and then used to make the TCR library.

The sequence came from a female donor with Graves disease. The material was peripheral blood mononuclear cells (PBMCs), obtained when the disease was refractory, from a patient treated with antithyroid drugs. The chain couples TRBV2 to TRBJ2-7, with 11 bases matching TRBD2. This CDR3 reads CASSGGGLAGVDEQYF. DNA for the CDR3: TGTGCCAGCAGTGGGGGAGGACTAGCGGGTGTCGACGAGCAGTACTTC.